This TCR beta chain was obtained from a study of blood T cell repertoires in COVID-19. Across the whole study: Sources were T cells, B-cell-depleted T cells, or PBMCs; the material itself was cDNA or gDNA.

Sequencing was performed with immunoSEQ multiplex PCR; in TCRdb, only in-frame clones are kept and a portion is missing. The table has more than 60,000 clones, roughly nine tenths seen once. Germline V lookup: CDR1 KGHSH, CDR2 LQKENI. The trim removed 3 bases at V and 6 bases at J, leaving 10 bases unmatched. The CDR3 contains 16 residues. The sequenced sample was peripheral blood. The receptor comes from a man aged 50 or older with active COVID-19. J is TRBJ1-5 and V is TRBV18; TRBD1 agrees at 8 bases. The CDR3 reads CASSPGARGLSQPQHF. CDR3 nucleotide sequence: TGTGCCAGCTCACCCGGTGCCAGGGGGCTATCTCAGCCCCAGCATTTT. The full variable domain, in which reference TRBV18 and TRBJ1-5 provide the parts outside the CDR3, is NAGVMQNPRHLVRRRGQEARLRCSPMKGHSHVYWYRQLPEEGLKFMVYLQKENIIDESGMPKERFSAEFPKEGPSILRIQQVVRGDSAAYFCASSPGARGLSQPQHFGDGTRLSIL.